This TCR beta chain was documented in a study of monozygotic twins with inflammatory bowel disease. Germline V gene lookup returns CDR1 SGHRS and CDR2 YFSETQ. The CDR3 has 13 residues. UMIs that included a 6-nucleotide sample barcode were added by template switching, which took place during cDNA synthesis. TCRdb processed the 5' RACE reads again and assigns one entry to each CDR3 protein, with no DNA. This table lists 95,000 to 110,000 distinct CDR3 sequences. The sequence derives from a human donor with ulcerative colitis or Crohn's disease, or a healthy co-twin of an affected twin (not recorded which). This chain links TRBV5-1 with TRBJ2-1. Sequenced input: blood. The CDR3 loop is CASSLAGLSEQFF. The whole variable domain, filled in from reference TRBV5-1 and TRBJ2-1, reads KAGVTQTPRYLIKTRGQQVTLSCSPISGHRSVSWYQQTPGQGLQFLFEYFSETQRNKGNFPGRFSGRQFSNSRSEMNVSTLELGDSALYLCASSLAGLSEQFFGPGTRLTVL.